The clone carrying this T cell receptor beta chain has only a few counts. Its target is not known. The record originates from a study of cytomegalovirus exposure and HLA in healthy donors. The PCR employed 60 Vbeta primers together with 13 Jbeta primers. TCRdb's table, derived via immunoSEQ multiplex PCR, lists solely in-frame clones and lacks some. Counted here are approximately 300,000 clones, roughly 86% occurring once; the ten biggest clones make up 1.5% to 2%. Each donor's status was that of a healthy bone marrow donor. Overall study results and limits: Analyzed later, association rates of TCRs varied across HLA loci, with DRB1 most and HLA-C fewest. Across all donors, roughly uniform sequencing depth was an assumption of the presence/absence analyses.

Trimming at V came to 0 bases and at J to 3 bases, leaving 2 bases not matched to a gene. Germline V lookup: CDR1 SGHNT, CDR2 YYREEE (reference sequence). The CDR3 length is 14 residues. The chain uses TRBV5-4 and TRBJ1-1; 7 nucleotides match TRBD1. The sample taken for sequencing was PBMCs. The TCR comes from a woman aged 40-49 years in good health and CMV-seropositive. The CDR3 loop is CASSLEGAYTEAFF. For the CDR3, the DNA is TGTGCCAGCAGCTTGGAGGGGGCGTACACTGAAGCTTTCTTT.